Following are 26 T cell receptor beta chains from one sample sequenced in a study of blood T cell repertoires in COVID-19 (dated by TCRdb to the early 2020s). Libraries were constructed by the immunoSEQ multiplex PCR assay. Entries here come from immuneACCESS through TCRdb and include only in-frame sequences with V and J called. Some clones fail to appear in such tables; in the studies checked, an unresolved V gene covers under half of the shortfall, and the cause of the remainder is unknown. The sample yields around 180,000 clones; 70% to 90% were counted once. The top ten hold under 3.5% of the sample. The sample comprised peripheral blood. These receptors were obtained from a man in his sixties with acute or convalescent COVID-19.

The rearrangement links TRBV19 to TRBJ1-1, with D perhaps matching TRBD1 (5 bases). Trimming shortened V by 5 bases and J by 0 bases, and 16 bases separated the two germline ends. In germline, CDR1 is LNHDA, CDR2 SQIVND (reference sequence). The CDR3 extends over 16 amino acids. For the CDR3, the DNA is TGTGCCAGTAGTCCCGGGGGAGGGGTCGTGAACACTGAAGCTTTCTTT. This codes for CASSPGGGVVNTEAFF.

The chain has TRBV2 and TRBJ1-2; no firm D call. Looked up from germline, CDR1 is SNHLY and CDR2 is FYNNEI. V was clipped by 3 bases and J by 7 bases, with 9 bases between them. This CDR3 has 12 residues. The CDR3 spells CASSETGFGYTF. The CDR3 region has the DNA TGTGCCAGCAGTGAGACCGGGTTTGGCTACACCTTC.

V usage is TRBV18 and J usage is TRBJ1-2; D gene ambiguous. The CDR3 has 15 amino acids. Trimming stripped 2 bases from V and 6 bases from J, with 16 bases between. Per the germline V gene, CDR1 is KGHSH and CDR2 is LQKENI. The CDR3 bases are TGTGCCAGCTCACCAGTCGCTGACATTTCGGATGGCTACACCTTC. Encoded protein: CASSPVADISDGYTF.

V is TRBV19 and J is TRBJ1-5; 7 bases match TRBD1. The CDR3 is made up of 15 amino acids. Germline CDR1 reads LNHDA; CDR2 reads SQIVND (reference sequence). Trimming cost V 7 bases and J 4 bases; bases outside gene matches: 10. The CDR3 loop reads CASTPVQGRNQPQHF. CDR3 DNA: TGTGCCAGTACCCCAGTACAGGGGAGGAATCAGCCCCAGCATTTT.

The chain combines TRBV5-1 with TRBJ2-1; 7 nucleotides line up with TRBD1. With V trimmed by 0 bases and J by 9 bases, 9 bases remained unmatched. The germline gives CDR1 SGHRS, CDR2 YFSETQ. CDR3 length: 15 amino acids. The CDR3 protein is CASSLVLDRSLEQFF. DNA for the CDR3: TGCGCCAGCAGCTTGGTGTTGGACAGGTCCCTTGAGCAGTTCTTC.

The CDR3 protein is CASSLERNSPLHF. The CDR3 DNA reads as TGTGCCAGCAGTTTAGAGAGGAATTCACCCCTCCACTTT. The chain joins TRBV27 to TRBJ1-6, with D unclear. CDR3 length equals 13 residues. V lost 2 bases and J 7 bases, leaving 6 bases between the germline ends. The germline CDR1 and CDR2 sequences are MNHEY and SMNVEV (reference sequence).

The V gene is TRBV24-1, the J gene TRBJ2-3, with 10 bases matching TRBD1. Germline lookup yields CDR1 KGHDR and CDR2 SFDVKD. Germline trimming cut 2 bases from V and 6 bases from J; bases unmatched to any gene: 7. CDR3 length: 16 amino acids. The CDR3 region has the DNA TGTGCCACCAGTGATTCGGGACAGGGGTTGCGGGATACGCAGTATTTT. Translating gives CATSDSGQGLRDTQYF.

The V and J genes are TRBV19 and TRBJ2-3, with 9 bases lining up with TRBD2. Germline trimming cut 6 bases from V and 3 bases from J; bases unmatched to any gene: 4. This CDR3 contains 14 residues. Germline values: CDR1 LNHDA, CDR2 SQIVND (reference sequence). The CDR3 sequence is CASRGGRATDTQYF. The CDR3 DNA sequence: TGTGCCAGTAGGGGCGGGAGGGCGACAGATACGCAGTATTTT.

Note on this clone: The sample holds other DNA sequences that translate to the same CDR3. CDR3 coding DNA: TGTGCCAGCAGCCCGCAACTTAACACTGAAGCTTTCTTT. This translates into CASSPQLNTEAFF. The V call is TRBV7-9, the J call TRBJ1-1, with D unresolved. The CDR3 is made up of 13 amino acids. The V gene's germline CDR1 is SEHNR and CDR2 FQNEAQ (reference sequence). Trimming took 5 bases from V and 2 from J, leaving 9 bases between them.

The chain couples TRBV2 to TRBJ1-5; 8 bases are a match to TRBD1. J lost 4 bases, V lost 4 bases, and 0 bases had no gene match. Germline V gene lookup returns CDR1 SNHLY and CDR2 FYNNEI. The CDR3 extends over 13 amino acids. The CDR3 DNA sequence: TGTGCCAGCAGTGGACAGGGGAATCAGCCCCAGCATTTT. Translated: CASSGQGNQPQHF.

V and J are TRBV3-1 (or the pseudogene TRBV3-2) and TRBJ1-2, with 7 bases lining up with TRBD1. The V gene's germline CDR1 is LGHDT and CDR2 YNNKEL (reference sequence). This CDR3 contains 14 residues. The V segment lost 4 bases and the J segment 6 bases; nucleotides outside the gene matches: 8. CDR3 nucleotides: TGTGCCAGCAGCCGAGAACAGGGGAGTAATGGCTACACCTTC. This sequence encodes CASSREQGSNGYTF.

CDR3 sequence reads: CASSYQGAFNEQFF. CDR3 nucleotide sequence: TGTGCCAGCAGTTATCAGGGGGCGTTCAATGAGCAGTTCTTC. The J gene is TRBJ2-1, the V gene TRBV6-6; 8 nucleotides align to TRBD1. The CDR3 is 14 amino acids. V shed 3 bases and J 6 bases; nucleotides not matched to a gene: 4. The germline gives CDR1 MNHNY, CDR2 SVGAGI (reference sequence).

The chain employs TRBV6-5 and TRBJ1-1; 9 nucleotides align to TRBD1. The length of the CDR3 is 13 residues. The J segment lost 4 bases and the V segment lost 8 bases, leaving 5 bases of the junction unmatched. In germline, CDR1 is MNHEY, CDR2 SVGAGI. CDR3 loop: CASAADRGTEAFF. For the CDR3, the DNA is TGTGCCAGCGCGGCGGACAGGGGCACTGAAGCTTTCTTT.

V and J are TRBV6-4 and TRBJ2-5, with 7 bases identical to TRBD2. The CDR3 loop spans 14 amino acids. From germline, CDR1 is MRHNA and CDR2 SNTAGT. J was trimmed by 7 bases and V by 6 bases; bases with no gene match: 11. CDR3 loop: CASRALAVGRTQYF. CDR3 in DNA: TGTGCCAGCAGAGCCCTAGCGGTAGGGCGGACCCAGTACTTC.

This clone was counted a single time. The chain has TRBV2 and TRBJ1-1; TRBD1 might be the D (6 bases). Trimming left V 8 bases short and J 8 bases short, with 12 bases between. CDR1 is SNHLY, CDR2 FYNNEI, per germline. The CDR3 is 11 amino acids. The CDR3 protein is CASALGAEAFF. DNA for the CDR3: TGTGCCAGCGCATTGGGGGCGGAAGCTTTCTTT.

The V call is TRBV5-1, the J call TRBJ2-3, with TRBD2 matching over 7 bases. CDR3 size: 15 residues. Germline CDR1 is SGHRS and CDR2 is YFSETQ. Losses at the gene ends were 3 bases for V and 2 bases for J; bases not matched to a gene: 6. CDR3 amino acids: CASSYGGGFTDTQYF. CDR3 DNA sequence: TGCGCCAGCAGCTACGGGGGAGGGTTCACAGATACGCAGTATTTT.

This clone was seen more than once but under ten times. The chain links TRBV2 to TRBJ2-3; perhaps TRBD2 as D (5 bases). The CDR3 contains 12 residues. Germline V gene sequence: CDR1 SNHLY, CDR2 FYNNEI. V dropped 8 bases and J dropped 0 bases, with 6 bases sitting between them. CDR3 loop: CASRESTDTQYF. Written as DNA, the CDR3 is TGTGCCAGCCGGGAAAGCACAGATACGCAGTATTTT.

V gene TRBV28 combines with J gene TRBJ2-7; TRBD2 agrees at 8 bases. The ends lost 7 bases at V and 3 bases at J; junction bases unmatched: 5. This CDR3 contains 13 residues. Germline CDR1 MDHEN, CDR2 SYDVKM. CDR3 DNA sequence: TGTGCCAGCACGGGGGGGTTGGTCTACGAGCAGTACTTC. Translated: CASTGGLVYEQYF.

This rearrangement joins TRBV12-5 to TRBJ2-3; 13 nucleotides line up with TRBD2. Germline CDR1 reads LGHNT; CDR2 reads FRNRAP. The junction had 3 bases not matched to a gene; V was cut back by 0 bases and J by 6 bases. This CDR3 has 16 amino acids. The CDR3 bases are TGTGCTAGTGGTTTGGTACTAGCGGGAGGGAGGGATACGCAGTATTTT. This sequence encodes CASGLVLAGGRDTQYF. Full variable domain (missing parts from reference TRBV12-5 and TRBJ2-3): DARVTQTPRHKVTEMGQEVTMRCQPILGHNTVFWYRQTMMQGLELLAYFRNRAPLDDSGMPKDRFSAEMPDATLATLKIQPSEPRDSAVYFCASGLVLAGGRDTQYFGPGTRLTVL.

The CDR3 spells CASSLGAGAIDTQYF. The CDR3 DNA is TGTGCCAGCAGTTTGGGGGCAGGGGCGATCGATACGCAGTATTTT. V usage is TRBV27 and J usage is TRBJ2-3, with D perhaps matching TRBD1 (6 bases). V shed 3 bases and J shed 6 bases, with 16 bases lying between them. The CDR3 runs 15 residues. Germline V lookup: CDR1 MNHEY, CDR2 SMNVEV (reference sequence).

To note about this clone: Other DNA sequences within the sample encode an identical CDR3. This chain uses TRBV5-1 with TRBJ2-7; perhaps TRBD1 as D (6 bases). This CDR3 has 13 residues. Germline assignment: CDR1 SGHRS and CDR2 YFSETQ. V was trimmed by 4 bases and J by 0 bases, leaving 8 bases between them. CDR3 bases: TGCGCCAGCAGCACAGGGAGCTCCTACGAGCAGTACTTC. It specifies CASSTGSSYEQYF.

This rearrangement joins TRBV12-3 or TRBV12-4 to TRBJ1-3; the D gene is possibly TRBD1 (6 bases). The CDR3 has 12 residues. The V end lost 6 bases, the J end lost 7 bases, and 10 bases lay between the germline ends. The CDR3: CASRATGNTIYF. The CDR3 DNA reads TGTGCCAGCAGGGCTACAGGGAACACCATATATTTT.

The V gene is TRBV28, the J gene TRBJ2-7; 7 bases map to TRBD1. V was clipped by 6 bases and J by 3 bases; unmatched bases: 8. The CDR3 covers 14 residues. Germline loops: CDR1 MDHEN, CDR2 SYDVKM. The CDR3 sequence is CASSLWDSIYEQYF. CDR3 sequence (DNA): TGTGCCAGCAGCCTATGGGACAGTATCTACGAGCAGTACTTC.

The chain recombines TRBV7-2 with TRBJ2-1, with TRBD2 matching over 16 bases. Per the germline V gene, CDR1 is SGHTA and CDR2 is FQGNSA. The CDR3 is 18 residues long. V lost 5 bases to trimming and J lost 8 bases; unmatched junction nucleotides: 12. CDR3 sequence (DNA): TGTGCCAGCAGCCCCTACGGGACTAGCGGGAGGGTACGCGATGAGCAGTTCTTC. Translated, it gives CASSPYGTSGRVRDEQFF.

The chain couples TRBV28 to TRBJ1-4, with TRBD1 identical over 8 bases. The length of the CDR3 is 14 residues. Germline CDR1 MDHEN, CDR2 SYDVKM. Unmatched junction bases numbered 4, after V lost 6 bases and J lost 4 bases. CDR3 loop: CASSRTGNNEKLFF. CDR3 sequence (DNA): TGTGCCAGCAGCCGGACAGGGAATAATGAAAAACTGTTTTTT.

The chain couples TRBV5-4 to TRBJ2-7, with D possibly being TRBD2 (6 bases). V was shortened by 5 bases and J by 0 bases, with 15 bases between the two germline ends. Germline V gene sequence: CDR1 SGHNT, CDR2 YYREEE (reference sequence). The CDR3 is 15 residues long. The CDR3 region is CASRQTGSGSYEQYF. The CDR3 DNA reads as TGTGCCAGCAGACAAACCGGGAGTGGCTCCTACGAGCAGTACTTC.